One and the same sample provided the 5 T cell receptor beta chains below, sequenced in a study of T cell responses to AZD1222 COVID-19 vaccine. Assay used: immunoSEQ multiplex PCR; TCRdb lists only in-frame clones, some missing. This table has 140,000 or so clones, about nine tenths appearing once. The sequencing here drew on peripheral blood, taken 28 days after the second AZD1222 dose. Receptor source: an adult who received the AZD1222 COVID-19 vaccine.

The chain employs TRBV5-4 and TRBJ2-7; D is uncertain. CDR3 length: 9 amino acids. Germline assignment: CDR1 SGHNT and CDR2 YYREEE (reference sequence). The V end was cut by 10 bases, the J end by 5 bases, with 7 bases between. The CDR3 nucleotides read TGTGCCGGGCTTCACGAGCAGTACTTC. It is translated as CAGLHEQYF.

The rearrangement joins TRBV19 to TRBJ2-1; D possibly corresponds to TRBD2 (5 bases). With 6 bases removed from V and 15 bases from J, the gap between germline ends came to 15 bases. This CDR3 has 11 residues. Germline V lookup: CDR1 LNHDA, CDR2 SQIVND (reference sequence). CDR3 loop: CASRNGLRPFF. The CDR3 nucleotides read TGTGCCAGTAGGAACGGACTGCGCCCGTTCTTC. Drawing the rest from reference TRBV19 and TRBJ2-1, the complete variable domain is DGGITQSPKYLFRKEGQNVTLSCEQNLNHDAMYWYRQDPGQGLRLIYYSQIVNDFQKGDIAEGYSVSREKKESFPLTVTSAQKNPTAFYLCASRNGLRPFFGPGTRLTVL.

The chain links TRBV9 to TRBJ1-6; TRBD1 matches at 10 bases. Germline values: CDR1 SGDLS, CDR2 YYNGEE. Trimming took 3 bases from V and 0 from J; bases not matched to a gene: 12. The CDR3 extends over 20 amino acids. Here the CDR3 reads CASSDRPGQGLNSYNSPLHF. The CDR3 coding sequence is TGTGCCAGCAGCGACCGACCGGGACAGGGGTTGAACTCCTATAATTCACCCCTCCACTTT.

V gene TRBV5-8 combines with J gene TRBJ2-3, with TRBD2 as a possible D gene (6 bases). The V gene's germline CDR1 is SGHTS and CDR2 YDEGEE. Deletions cut 5 bases from V and 2 bases from J, with 15 bases between. The CDR3 totals 15 residues. The CDR3 region has the DNA TGTGCCAGCAGGGGGGGTGTCGGTTTCACAGATACGCAGTATTTT. This codes for CASRGGVGFTDTQYF.

This chain connects TRBV18 to TRBJ1-5; no clear D. CDR3 size: 15 residues. Between the trimmed V and J ends, which lost 6 bases and 0 bases, there was a span of 12 bases. From germline, CDR1 is KGHSH and CDR2 LQKENI. CDR3 amino acids: CASSYKGYSNQPQHF. The CDR3 region has the DNA TGTGCCAGCTCGTACAAGGGTTATAGCAATCAGCCCCAGCATTTT.